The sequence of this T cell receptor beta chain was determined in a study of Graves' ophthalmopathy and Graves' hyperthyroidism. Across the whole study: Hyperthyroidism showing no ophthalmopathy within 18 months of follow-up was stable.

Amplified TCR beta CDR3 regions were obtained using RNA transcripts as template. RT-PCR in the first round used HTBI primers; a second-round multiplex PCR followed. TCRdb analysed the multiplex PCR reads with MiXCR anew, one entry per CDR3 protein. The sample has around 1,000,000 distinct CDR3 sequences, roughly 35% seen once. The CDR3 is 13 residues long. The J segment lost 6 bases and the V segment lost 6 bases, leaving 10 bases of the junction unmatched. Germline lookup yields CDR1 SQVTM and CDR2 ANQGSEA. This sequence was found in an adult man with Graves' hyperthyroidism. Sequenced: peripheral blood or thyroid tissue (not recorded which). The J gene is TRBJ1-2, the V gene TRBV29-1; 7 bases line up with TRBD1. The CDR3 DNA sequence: TGCAGCGTCCTAAGGGGGCGGTACGATGGCTACACCTTC. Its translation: CSVLRGRYDGYTF.